This section outlines one T cell receptor (beta chain) sequence together with its context. The antigen is not known. This CDR3 spans 16 amino acids. CDR1 and CDR2 from the germline V gene are LNHNV and YYDKDF (reference sequence). J was trimmed by 2 bases and V by 1 base; bases with no gene match: 6. This entry comes from a study of cytomegalovirus exposure and HLA in healthy donors. In the study overall: The approximately 710 first-cohort repertoires and the approximately 110 validation repertoires shared the same platform, a later analysis reported. Study findings and constraints: Cytomegalovirus association was listed for around 180 TCR beta chains. Most observed TCR sequences were rare, whereas some public TCRs were detected in many donors. A classifier reportedly called cytomegalovirus status with high sensitivity and specificity.

Profiled with immunoSEQ multiplex PCR; TCRdb holds only in-frame clones, not every one. The profile shows approximately 270,000 clones, more than 75% of them singletons. This chain uses TRBV15 with TRBJ2-3; 7 bases fit TRBD2. This receptor was taken from a man in his late teens or twenties in good health and CMV-seropositive. Sequences were obtained from PBMCs. CDR3 loop: CATSRGGEGNTDTQYF. In DNA, the CDR3 is TGTGCCACCAGCAGAGGGGGGGAGGGAAACACAGATACGCAGTATTTT. The full variable domain, its missing parts supplied by reference TRBV15 and TRBJ2-3, is DAMVIQNPRYQVTQFGKPVTLSCSQTLNHNVMYWYQQKSSQAPKLLFHYYDKDFNNEADTPDNFQSRRPNTSFCFLDIRSPGLGDTAMYLCATSRGGEGNTDTQYFGPGTRLTVL.